The entry that follows covers one TCR beta chain sequence. The antigen it recognizes is unknown. Germline is not matched at one junction end, which may reflect a read error. This sample stems from a study of molecular identifiers for immune sequencing clone quantification (dated by TCRdb to the late 2010s). General notes on the study: For a replicate experiment, RNA from roughly 20,000 or 100,000 naive CD8 T cells was divided into five aliquots, and four of the five aliquots were sequenced. The study was a methods study using CD8 T cells to benchmark molecular-identifier clustering-based TCR repertoire sequencing (MIDCIRS) and TCR RNA copy counting.

Study-level results and caveats: Spiked-in Jurkat TCR RNA (approximately 10 copies' worth), which is not part of the donor repertoire, was contained in the naive libraries. In CMV-specific effector cells, clones with more than 20 RNA copies contained over 97% of molecules, whereas in naive cells such clones contained under 1% of molecules. Identical TCR molecules sharing a barcode could cause highly expanded clone sizes to be underestimated. Spiked-in Jurkat TCR RNA equivalent to a single cell was reported to be detectable even among more than 900,000 naive CD8 T cells. Without barcode sub-clustering, chimeric consensus sequences inflated TCR diversity; chimeras reached as high as 47%. Modeling gave about 3 recovered TCR RNA copies per cell versus 8 to 10 by digital PCR, implying 25% to 30% capture efficiency.

Libraries of naive CD8 T cells were built from anywhere between about 18,000 and 1,000,000 sorted cells, with 10%, 30% or 50% of the purified RNA used. Naive CD8 T cells were FACS-sorted as CD8+CD4-CCR7+CD45RA+ on a BD FACSAria II into RLT Plus buffer. To test detection sensitivity, Jurkat RNA equal to ten TCR copies was added to samples of 20,000-1,000,000 naive CD8 T cells. Enrichment of CD8 T cells was done with RosetteSep CD8+ T Cell Enrichment Cocktail plus Ficoll-Paque, and ACK red cell lysis came afterward. Library prep was done by PCR. For sequencing, a NextSeq 500 was employed. Bulk TCR libraries were prepared as previously described, using TCR primers listed in Table S5. The Qiagen AllPrep DNA/RNA kit was used to purify total RNA. Reads from multiple sequencing runs of the same library were pooled before analysis. Turning to the authors' computational methods: Only reads with exact TCR constant sequence were kept, trimmed to 150 nt, and grouped by their 12-nt molecular barcodes. Within each barcode group, reads were sub-clustered at a 15% Levenshtein threshold, and quality-weighted consensus sequences were built per RNA molecule. Non-functional sequences were discarded, and so were lower-count sequences lying one edit away from another sequence. Barcode sub-clusters with fewer than 20% of the maximum read count were removed, based on fitting two negative binomial distributions. The public reads were reprocessed in TCRdb via fastp at Q25 and MiXCR, keeping in-frame beta chains. Every entry covers one CDR3 protein and lists the most common genes and DNA from its rows. None of the V and J calls come from the authors' own analysis; TCRdb made them. The sample yields approximately 550,000 distinct CDR3 sequences; roughly 25% were counted once. The ten top clones hold just over 0.75% of the sample.

Source material: naive CD8+ T cells from blood, with Jurkat cell RNA spiked in. The sample's cell subset or site label, decoded: FACS-sorted CD8+CD4-CCR7+CD45RA+ naive T cells. This sequence was found in a human donor in good health. Some libraries in this study had Jurkat cell RNA spiked in.

The DNA reads TGTGCCAGCAATAAGGGGGGAGGTCTGAACACTGAAGCTCTCTTT. Its translation is CASNKGGGLNTEALF. The sequence links TRBV28 to TRBJ1-1; tentative D gene TRBD1, with 6 bases matching. The germline V gene gives CDR1 as MDHEN and CDR2 as SYDVKM. Taken from cysteine to phenylalanine, the CDR3 has 15 residues. Only the CDR3 region is kept as DNA, spanning 45 bases read in frame from base 1.